The rows below give T cell receptor beta chains drawn from one sample of a study of blood T cell repertoires in COVID-19. Clones were read by immunoSEQ multiplex PCR, and TCRdb kept only the in-frame ones, dropping some. The table shows fewer than 200,000 clones, with approximately 88% occurring only once. The specimen was peripheral blood. The receptors derive from an older woman who had recovered from COVID-19. CDR3s include the opening cysteine and the closing phenylalanine or tryptophan. The order of the fields is V gene, J gene, clone size, D gene, CDR3 DNA, CDR3 protein. The D gene is left open where the match is weak. Some rows mark clone size as missing; the rest say once, few, many or name a class of expanded clone.

TRBV4-3,TRBJ2-1,.,TRBD2,TGCGCCAGCAGCCAAGAGCTAGCGGGGAGAGAGTTCTTC,CASSQELAGREFF
TRBV27,TRBJ2-5,.,.,TGTGCCAGCAGTTTAAGCGGGCCACCCAAAAAGACCCAGTACTTC,CASSLSGPPKKTQYF
TRBV7-8,TRBJ1-4,.,.,TGTGCCAGCAGCTTGCCCCGGGTTCCGAGAGGAGAAAAACTGTTTTTT,CASSLPRVPRGEKLFF
TRBV6-5,TRBJ1-5,.,.,TGTGCCAGCATATTGGACAGAAGTAGTCAGCCCCAGCATTTT,CASILDRSSQPQHF
TRBV1,TRBJ1-2,.,.,TGCACCAGCAGCAGTCAGAAATTGCCGAGGACAGCTTATGGCTACACCTTC,CTSSSQKLPRTAYGYTF
TRBV19,TRBJ2-7,.,TRBD1,TGTGCCAGTACGGAACAGGGGGGACTCTACGAGCAGTACTTC,CASTEQGGLYEQYF
TRBV6-1,TRBJ1-6,.,TRBD1,TGTGCCAGCAGTGAGTTGCAGGGGGAATATTCACCCCTCCACTTT,CASSELQGEYSPLHF
TRBV9,TRBJ1-2,.,.,TGTGCCAGCAGCGTAGATGCGGGGCAGGGCGCTAACTATGGCTACACCTTC,CASSVDAGQGANYGYTF
TRBV29-1,TRBJ1-5,.,.,TGCAGCGTTGACGGACCGGCGGGGCAGCCCCAGCATTTT,CSVDGPAGQPQHF
TRBV11-2,TRBJ2-5,.,.,TGTGCCAGCAGCTTGACTAGTTGGGATGAGACCCAGTACTTC,CASSLTSWDETQYF
TRBV9,TRBJ2-5,.,.,TGTGCCAGCAGCGTAGGCCGCGCGGGGCAAGAGACCCAGTACTTC,CASSVGRAGQETQYF
TRBV24-1,TRBJ2-2,.,.,TGTGCCACCAGTGAATCTGACAGGTCGCGAGAGCTGTTTTTT,CATSESDRSRELFF
TRBV7-9,TRBJ1-6,.,.,TGTGCCAGCAGCTTGGGGCAGGGAACCTATAATTCACCCCTCCACTTT,CASSLGQGTYNSPLHF
TRBV5-1,TRBJ2-7,.,TRBD1,TGCGCCAGCAGCCGACAGGGGAACTACGAGCAGTACTTC,CASSRQGNYEQYF
TRBV10-3,TRBJ1-3,once,.,TGTGCCATCACTACGGACAGCCAGAACTCTGGAAACACCATATATTTT,CAITTDSQNSGNTIYF
TRBV6-2/TRBV6-3,TRBJ1-6,.,.,TGTGCCAGCAGTTACTTCGACGGGTCACCCCTCCACTTT,CASSYFDGSPLHF
TRBV28,TRBJ2-2,.,TRBD1,TGTGCCAGCAGTACAGGGGGCGCGAACACCGGGGAGCTGTTTTTT,CASSTGGANTGELFF
TRBV15,TRBJ2-2,.,TRBD1,TGTGCCACCTCCGGGACAGTGTATACCGGGGAGCTGTTTTTT,CATSGTVYTGELFF
TRBV2,TRBJ2-5,.,.,TGTGCGTGTAGACGGGGGAGTGGGACCCAGTACTTC,CACRRGSGTQYF
TRBV5-1,TRBJ2-5,once,.,TGCGCCAGCAGCTTTGGCGAGACCCAGTACTTC,CASSFGETQYF
TRBV6-1,TRBJ1-1,.,.,TGTGCCAGCAGTGAAGACAGGGAAGCTTTCTTT,CASSEDREAFF
TRBV14,TRBJ1-2,.,TRBD1,TGTGCCAGCAGCCAAGAGTGGGGGACAGTATATGGCTACACCTTC,CASSQEWGTVYGYTF